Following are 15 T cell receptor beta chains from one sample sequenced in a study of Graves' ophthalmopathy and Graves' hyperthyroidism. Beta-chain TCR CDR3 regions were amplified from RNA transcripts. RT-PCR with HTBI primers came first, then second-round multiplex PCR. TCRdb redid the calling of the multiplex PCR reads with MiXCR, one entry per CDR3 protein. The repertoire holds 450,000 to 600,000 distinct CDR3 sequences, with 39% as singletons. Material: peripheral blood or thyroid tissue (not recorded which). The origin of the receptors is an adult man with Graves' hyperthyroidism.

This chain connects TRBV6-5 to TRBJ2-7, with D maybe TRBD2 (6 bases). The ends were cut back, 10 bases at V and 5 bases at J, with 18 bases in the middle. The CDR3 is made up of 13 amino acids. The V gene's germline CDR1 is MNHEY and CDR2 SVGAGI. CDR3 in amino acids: CAITPGELDEQYF. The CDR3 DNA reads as TGTGCCATTACCCCGGGAGAACTTGACGAGCAGTACTTC.

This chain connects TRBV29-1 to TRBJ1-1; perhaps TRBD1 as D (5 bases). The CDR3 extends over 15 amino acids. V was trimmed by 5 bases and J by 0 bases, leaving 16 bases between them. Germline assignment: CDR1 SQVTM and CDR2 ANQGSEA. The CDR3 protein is CSVIKRGDLNTEAFF. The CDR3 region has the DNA TGCAGCGTTATCAAAAGAGGGGACTTGAACACTGAAGCTTTCTTT.

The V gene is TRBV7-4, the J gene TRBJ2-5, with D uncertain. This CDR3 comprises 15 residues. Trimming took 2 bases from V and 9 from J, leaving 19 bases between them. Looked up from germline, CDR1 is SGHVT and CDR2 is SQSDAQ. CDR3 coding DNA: TGTGCCAGCAGCTTATGGGGAACCAGCAATCAGCCCCAGTACTTC. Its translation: CASSLWGTSNQPQYF.

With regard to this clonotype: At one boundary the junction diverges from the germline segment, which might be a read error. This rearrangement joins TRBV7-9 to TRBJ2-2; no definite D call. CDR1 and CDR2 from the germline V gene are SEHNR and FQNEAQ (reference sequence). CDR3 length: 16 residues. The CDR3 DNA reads TGTGCCGGCAGCCCGGACGGCAGATGGGGCACCGGGGAGCTGTTTTTT. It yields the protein CAGSPDGRWGTGELFF.

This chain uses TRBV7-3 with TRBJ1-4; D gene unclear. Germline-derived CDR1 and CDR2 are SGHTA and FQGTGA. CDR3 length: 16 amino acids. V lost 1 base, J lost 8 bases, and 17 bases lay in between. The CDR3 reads CASSLIGNTGREKLFF. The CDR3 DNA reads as TGTGCCAGCAGCTTAATCGGGAACACCGGTCGGGAAAAACTGTTTTTT.

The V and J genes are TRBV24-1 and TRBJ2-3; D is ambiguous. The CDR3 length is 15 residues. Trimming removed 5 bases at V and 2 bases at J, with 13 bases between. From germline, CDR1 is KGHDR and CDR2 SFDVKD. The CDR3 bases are TGTGCCACCAGTGCCCCAGGTCCGTCCACAGATACGCAGTATTTT. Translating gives CATSAPGPSTDTQYF.

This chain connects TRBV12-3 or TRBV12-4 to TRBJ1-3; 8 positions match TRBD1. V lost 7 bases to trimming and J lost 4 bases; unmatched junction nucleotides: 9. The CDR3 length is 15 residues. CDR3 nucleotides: TGTGCCAGCAACCTGGACAGGGTGGGGGGAAACACCATATATTTT. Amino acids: CASNLDRVGGNTIYF.

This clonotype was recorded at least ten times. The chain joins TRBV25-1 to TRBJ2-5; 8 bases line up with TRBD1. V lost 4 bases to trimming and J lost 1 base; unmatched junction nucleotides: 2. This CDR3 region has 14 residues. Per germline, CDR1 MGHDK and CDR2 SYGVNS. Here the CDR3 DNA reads TGTGCCAGCAGTGCGGGACAGGCCCAAGAGACCCAGTACTTC. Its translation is CASSAGQAQETQYF.

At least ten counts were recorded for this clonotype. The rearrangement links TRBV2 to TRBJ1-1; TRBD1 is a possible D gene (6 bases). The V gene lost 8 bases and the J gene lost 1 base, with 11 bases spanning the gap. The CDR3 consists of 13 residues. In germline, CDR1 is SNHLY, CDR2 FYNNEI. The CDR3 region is CASRTQGNTEAFF. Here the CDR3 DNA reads TGTGCCAGCCGAACACAGGGGAACACTGAAGCTTTCTTT.

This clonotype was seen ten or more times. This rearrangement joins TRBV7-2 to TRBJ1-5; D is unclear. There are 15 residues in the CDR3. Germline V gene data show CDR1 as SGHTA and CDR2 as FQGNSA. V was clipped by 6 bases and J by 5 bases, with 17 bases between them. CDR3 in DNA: TGTGCCAGCAGTTCGGGCCCCGCTGTTGATCAGCCCCAGCATTTT. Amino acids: CASSSGPAVDQPQHF.

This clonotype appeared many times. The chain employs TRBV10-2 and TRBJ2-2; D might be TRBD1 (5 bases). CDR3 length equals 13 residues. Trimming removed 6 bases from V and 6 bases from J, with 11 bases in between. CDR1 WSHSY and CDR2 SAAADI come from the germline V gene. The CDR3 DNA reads TGCGCCAGCAGCGTGCAGGGTTCCGGGGAGCTGTTTTTT. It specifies CASSVQGSGELFF.

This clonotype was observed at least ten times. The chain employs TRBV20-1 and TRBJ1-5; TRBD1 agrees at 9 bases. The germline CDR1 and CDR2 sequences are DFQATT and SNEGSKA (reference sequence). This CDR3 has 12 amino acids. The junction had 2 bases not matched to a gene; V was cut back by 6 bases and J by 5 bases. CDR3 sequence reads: CSAGDRDQPQHF. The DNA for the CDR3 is TGCAGTGCGGGGGACAGGGATCAGCCCCAGCATTTT.

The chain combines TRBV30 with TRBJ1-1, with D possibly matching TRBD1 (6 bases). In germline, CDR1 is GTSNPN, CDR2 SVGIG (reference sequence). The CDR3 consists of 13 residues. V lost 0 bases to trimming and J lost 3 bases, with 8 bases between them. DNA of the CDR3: TGTGCCTGGAGTGTAGGGGGGGACACTGAAGCTTTCTTT. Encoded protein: CAWSVGGDTEAFF.

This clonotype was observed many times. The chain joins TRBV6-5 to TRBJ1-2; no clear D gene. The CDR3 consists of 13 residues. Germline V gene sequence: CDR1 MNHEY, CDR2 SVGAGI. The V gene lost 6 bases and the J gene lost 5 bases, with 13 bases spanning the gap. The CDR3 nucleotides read TGTGCCAGCAGCCCGACTCCCCGGTATGGCTACACCTTC. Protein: CASSPTPRYGYTF.

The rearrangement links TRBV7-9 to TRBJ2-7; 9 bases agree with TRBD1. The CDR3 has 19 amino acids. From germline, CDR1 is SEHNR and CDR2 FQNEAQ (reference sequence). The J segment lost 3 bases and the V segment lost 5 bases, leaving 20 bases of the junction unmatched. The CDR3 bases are TGTGCCAGCAGCCACCCTATGGTGGGACAGGGATCGGAATTCTACGAGCAGTACTTC. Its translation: CASSHPMVGQGSEFYEQYF.